The 21 T cell receptor beta chains given below trace back to one sample, sequenced in a study of T cells in Graves' hyperthyroidism and ophthalmopathy. RNA transcripts yielded amplified TCR beta CDR3 regions. The primer set for the first-round RT-PCR of the TCR CDR3 was HTBI. TCRdb itself ran the multiplex PCR reads through MiXCR, one entry per CDR3 protein. The profile shows roughly 500,000 distinct CDR3 sequences, around 16% of them singletons. What was sequenced was blood. The source is a woman aged 30 to 39 with Graves' ophthalmopathy.

This clonotype was counted only a few times. V usage is TRBV6-1 and J usage is TRBJ1-2; TRBD1 might be the D (6 bases). CDR3 size: 12 residues. The germline CDR1 and CDR2 sequences are MNHNS and SASEGT. Trimming cost V 6 bases and J 9 bases, with 14 bases left between them. The CDR3 bases are TGTGCCAGCAGGACGGGGGCGTTTAGCTACACCTTC. Translation: CASRTGAFSYTF.

This clonotype was found many times. V is TRBV12-3 or TRBV12-4 and J is TRBJ2-1; 8 positions match TRBD1. V lost 5 bases, J lost 5 bases, and 5 bases stayed unmatched. The CDR3 has 14 residues. The CDR3 loop is CASSPGQDNNEQFF. CDR3 DNA: TGTGCCAGCAGTCCGGGACAGGACAACAATGAGCAGTTCTTC.

This clonotype was recorded at least ten times. The chain employs TRBV7-2 and TRBJ1-1; D ambiguous. The V and J ends lost 5 bases and 0 bases respectively, with 7 bases between them. This CDR3 has 13 residues. Germline CDR1 is SGHTA and CDR2 is FQGNSA. CDR3 amino acids: CASSVSLNTEAFF. The CDR3 coding sequence is TGTGCCAGCAGCGTTTCGCTGAACACTGAAGCTTTCTTT.

The V and J genes are TRBV12-5 and TRBJ1-5; the D is unclear. Trimming pared 1 base from V and 4 bases from J, leaving 8 bases between. CDR3 length: 14 amino acids. Germline loops: CDR1 LGHNT, CDR2 FRNRAP. The CDR3 loop reads CASGLGYGNQPQHF. Written as DNA, the CDR3 is TGTGCTAGTGGTTTGGGCTACGGGAATCAGCCCCAGCATTTT. The full variable domain, with the rest looked up from reference TRBV12-5 and TRBJ1-5, is DARVTQTPRHKVTEMGQEVTMRCQPILGHNTVFWYRQTMMQGLELLAYFRNRAPLDDSGMPKDRFSAEMPDATLATLKIQPSEPRDSAVYFCASGLGYGNQPQHFGDGTRLSIL.

This clonotype was picked up many times. The CDR3 region has the DNA TGCAGTGCTGCACAGGGTAGCGGGGAGCTGTTTTTT. It yields the protein CSAAQGSGELFF. The chain is built from TRBV20-1 and TRBJ2-2; the D gene is possibly TRBD1 (6 bases). The germline V and J ends were trimmed by 5 bases and 7 bases, with 11 bases remaining between them. Germline V CDR1 and CDR2: DFQATT, SNEGSKA (reference sequence). There are 12 residues in the CDR3.

This clonotype was seen repeatedly, ten times or more. The V and J genes are TRBV7-2 and TRBJ2-1, with D perhaps TRBD2 (5 bases). Germline V gives CDR1 SGHTA, CDR2 FQGNSA. The CDR3 sequence is 13 residues long. Trimming took off 8 bases at V and 4 bases at J, with 12 bases between the two ends. CDR3 nucleotides: TGTGCCAGCGGCCGCCGAGGGTACAATGAGCAGTTCTTC. It codes for CASGRRGYNEQFF.

This sequence joins TRBV5-6 and TRBJ1-5; 10 positions match TRBD1. V shed 3 bases, J shed 2 bases, and the junction held 5 bases outside the gene matches. The CDR3 has 16 residues. Germline loops: CDR1 SGHDT, CDR2 YYEEEE. The CDR3 bases are TGTGCCAGCAGCTGGGGACAGGGGTTGGGCAATCAGCCCCAGCATTTT. It is translated as CASSWGQGLGNQPQHF.

This clonotype has just a few counts. V usage is TRBV25-1 and J usage is TRBJ2-2; the D gene could be TRBD1 or TRBD2 (5 bases each). CDR1 is MGHDK, CDR2 SYGVNS, per germline. This CDR3 comprises 15 residues. V lost 1 base and J 5 bases, leaving 11 bases between the germline ends. DNA of the CDR3: TGTGCCAGCAGTGAATGGGGGAGTAGAACCGGGGAGCTGTTTTTT. Translating gives CASSEWGSRTGELFF.

This clonotype was seen at least ten times. The chain uses TRBV20-1 and TRBJ1-1, with no clear D. V was cut by 3 bases and J by 6 bases, with 14 bases left in between. Looked up from germline, CDR1 is DFQATT and CDR2 is SNEGSKA (reference sequence). The CDR3 length is 13 residues. The CDR3 DNA follows: TGCAGTGCTAGTGAGGCTCCGCACCCTGAAGCTTTCTTT. Amino acid sequence: CSASEAPHPEAFF.

Comments on this clonotype: A much larger clone lies a single base off, so this may be a read error. The chain employs TRBV6-2 or TRBV6-3 and TRBJ2-7; D is uncertain. This CDR3 has 11 residues. V lost 3 bases, J lost 5 bases, and 5 bases lay in between. Per germline, CDR1 MNHEY and CDR2 SVGEGT. Written as DNA, the CDR3 is TGTGCCAGCAGTTATTCGAACGAGCAGTACTTC. Translated, it gives CASSYSNEQYF.

In this sample, this clonotype turned up once. The chain joins TRBV28 to TRBJ2-2; a weak D match, TRBD1 (6 bases). The CDR3 totals 15 residues. CDR1 and CDR2 from the germline V gene are MDHEN and SYDVKM. The V end lost 4 bases, the J end lost 7 bases, and 16 bases lay between the germline ends. This CDR3 is CASSSTGILVGELFF. DNA of the CDR3: TGTGCCAGCAGTTCCACAGGGATTCTGGTCGGGGAGCTGTTTTTT.

Many counts were recorded for this clonotype. This chain links TRBV7-9 with TRBJ2-7; 7 bases align to TRBD2. The length of the CDR3 is 15 residues. V shed 5 bases, J shed 2 bases, and the junction held 9 bases outside the gene matches. Germline CDR1 SEHNR, CDR2 FQNEAQ (reference sequence). CDR3 nucleotide sequence: TGTGCCAGCAGCCTGGCGGGAGCCCATCCCTACGAGCAGTACTTC. Translated: CASSLAGAHPYEQYF. The variable domain in full, with the rest retrieved from reference TRBV7-9 and TRBJ2-7, is DTGVSQNPRHKITKRGQNVTFRCDPISEHNRLYWYRQTLGQGPEFLTYFQNEAQLEKSRLLSDRFSAERPKGSFSTLEIQRTEQGDSAMYLCASSLAGAHPYEQYFGPGTRLTVT.

This chain joins TRBV7-9 and TRBJ1-2, with TRBD1 matching 8 bases. Germline loops: CDR1 SEHNR, CDR2 FQNEAQ (reference sequence). V lost 5 bases, J lost 4 bases, and 21 bases stayed unmatched. The CDR3 has 19 residues. DNA of the CDR3: TGTGCCAGCAGCGCGATACCAGGGGGCGCGGTTCCGATGGGCTATGGCTACACCTTC. Its protein product is CASSAIPGGAVPMGYGYTF.

V and J are TRBV28 and TRBJ2-3, with 15 bases that match TRBD2. With V trimmed by 5 bases and J by 3 bases, 9 bases remained unmatched. Germline CDR1 and CDR2: MDHEN and SYDVKM. This CDR3 is built from 18 residues. In DNA form, the CDR3 reads TGTGCCAGCAGTCCCGGACTAGCGGGAGGGCCAGTGACAGATACGCAGTATTTT. It translates to CASSPGLAGGPVTDTQYF.

This clonotype was observed at least ten times. The gene calls are TRBV12-3 or TRBV12-4 and TRBJ1-3, with D tentatively TRBD1 (6 bases). The CDR3 runs to 20 residues. Trimming cost V 8 bases and J 0 bases, with 29 bases left between them. The CDR3 DNA reads as TGTGCCAGCGGTGTGACAACACTGGGGGGCCCTACTTACTCTGGAAACACCATATATTTT. It encodes CASGVTTLGGPTYSGNTIYF.

The sample holds many counts of this clonotype. This sequence joins TRBV12-3 or TRBV12-4 and TRBJ2-5; 7 bases agree with TRBD2. V shed 5 bases, J shed 5 bases, and the junction held 8 bases outside the gene matches. The CDR3 is 14 amino acids. This CDR3 reads CASSGKAGEETQYF. Here the CDR3 DNA reads TGTGCCAGCAGTGGGAAGGCGGGGGAGGAGACCCAGTACTTC.

This clonotype was observed a handful of times. This chain uses TRBV7-2 with TRBJ1-4; D is unclear. The V and J ends lost 5 bases and 2 bases respectively, with 3 bases between them. This CDR3 comprises 12 residues. Germline V CDR1 and CDR2: SGHTA, FQGNSA. The CDR3 protein is CASSETNEKLFF. CDR3 DNA sequence: TGTGCCAGCAGCGAGACTAATGAAAAACTGTTTTTT.

This clonotype was picked up many times. The V and J genes are TRBV6-1 and TRBJ2-7; the D gene is possibly TRBD1 (6 bases). CDR1 and CDR2 from the germline V gene are MNHNS and SASEGT. Trimming cost V 7 bases and J 4 bases, with 17 bases left between them. The CDR3 runs to 14 residues. In DNA, the CDR3 is TGTGCCAGCACCTGGGGGCCCCGAAATTACGAGCAGTACTTC. Protein: CASTWGPRNYEQYF.

The sample holds many counts of this clonotype. The chain carries TRBV20-1 and TRBJ2-7, with 9 bases matching TRBD2. There are 13 residues in the CDR3. Germline V gives CDR1 DFQATT, CDR2 SNEGSKA (reference sequence). Losses at the gene ends were 3 bases for V and 5 bases for J; bases not matched to a gene: 5. In nucleotides, the CDR3 is TGCAGTGCTAGCGCGGGAGGGAGCCACGAGCAGTACTTC. Its protein product is CSASAGGSHEQYF.

The rearrangement joins TRBV27 to TRBJ1-6; a weak D match, TRBD1 (5 bases). Germline V gene data show CDR1 as MNHEY and CDR2 as SMNVEV (reference sequence). V shed 5 bases and J shed 6 bases, with 17 bases lying between them. The CDR3 totals 16 residues. The CDR3 DNA reads TGTGCCAGCAGTCCGCCAAGGGGCAGTTTTAATTCACCCCTCCACTTT. It specifies CASSPPRGSFNSPLHF.

This clonotype was detected a few times. The chain has TRBV30 and TRBJ1-1; no definite D call. CDR3 length: 15 residues. Germline V lookup: CDR1 GTSNPN, CDR2 SVGIG (reference sequence). V lost 8 bases, J lost 0 bases, and 19 bases lay in between. CDR3 protein: CASRAIDRVNTEAFF. Written as DNA, the CDR3 is TGTGCCAGTAGGGCAATAGATCGGGTGAACACTGAAGCTTTCTTT.